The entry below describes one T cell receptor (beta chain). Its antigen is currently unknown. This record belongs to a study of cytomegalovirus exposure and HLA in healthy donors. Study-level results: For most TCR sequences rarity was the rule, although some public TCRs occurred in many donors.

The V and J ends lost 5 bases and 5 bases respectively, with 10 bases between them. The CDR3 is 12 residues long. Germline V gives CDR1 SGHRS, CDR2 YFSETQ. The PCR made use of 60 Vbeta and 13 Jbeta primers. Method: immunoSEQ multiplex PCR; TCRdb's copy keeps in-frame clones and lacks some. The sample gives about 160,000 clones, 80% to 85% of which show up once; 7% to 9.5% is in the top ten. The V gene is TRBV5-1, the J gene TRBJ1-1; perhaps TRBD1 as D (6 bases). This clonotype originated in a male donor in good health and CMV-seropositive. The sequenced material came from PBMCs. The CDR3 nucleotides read TGCGCCAGCAGATACGGACAGACTGAAGCTTTCTTT. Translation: CASRYGQTEAFF.